The present T cell receptor beta chain was sequenced within a study of OX40 agonist ivuxolimab in advanced cancers. Study details: Each patient was given ivuxolimab into a vein every 2 weeks, at 0.01 to 10 mg/kg.

Clones were sequenced by immunoSEQ multiplex PCR, and TCRdb holds only the in-frame ones, with some missing. The sample consists of some 52,000 clones, over 70% of them appearing once. Germline assignment: CDR1 SGHRS and CDR2 YFSETQ. The trim removed 1 base at V and 7 bases at J, leaving 4 bases unmatched. The CDR3 runs 15 residues. The specimen was CD4+ or CD8+ T cells sorted from blood, collected in a trial of the OX40 agonist ivuxolimab. The TCR sequence derives from an adult with an advanced solid tumor such as melanoma, head and neck, liver or kidney cancer. V is TRBV5-1 and J is TRBJ2-1, with TRBD1 identical over 11 bases. CDR3 loop: CASSLWGTGGNEQFF. The DNA of the CDR3 is TGCGCCAGCAGCTTGTGGGGGACAGGGGGAAATGAGCAGTTCTTC.